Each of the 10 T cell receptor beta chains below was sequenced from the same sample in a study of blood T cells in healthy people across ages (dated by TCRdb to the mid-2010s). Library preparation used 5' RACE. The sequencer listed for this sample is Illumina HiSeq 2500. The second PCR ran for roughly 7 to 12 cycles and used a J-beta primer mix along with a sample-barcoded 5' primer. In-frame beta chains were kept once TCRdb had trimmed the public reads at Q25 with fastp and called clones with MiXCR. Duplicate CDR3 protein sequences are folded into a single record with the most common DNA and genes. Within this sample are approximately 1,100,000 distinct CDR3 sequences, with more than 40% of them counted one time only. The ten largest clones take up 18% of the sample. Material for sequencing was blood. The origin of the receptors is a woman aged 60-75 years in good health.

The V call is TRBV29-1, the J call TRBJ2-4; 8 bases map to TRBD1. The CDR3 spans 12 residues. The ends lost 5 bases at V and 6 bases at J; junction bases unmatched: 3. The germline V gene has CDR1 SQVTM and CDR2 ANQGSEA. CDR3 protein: CSVQGQGNIQYF. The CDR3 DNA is TGCAGCGTTCAAGGACAGGGAAACATTCAGTACTTC.

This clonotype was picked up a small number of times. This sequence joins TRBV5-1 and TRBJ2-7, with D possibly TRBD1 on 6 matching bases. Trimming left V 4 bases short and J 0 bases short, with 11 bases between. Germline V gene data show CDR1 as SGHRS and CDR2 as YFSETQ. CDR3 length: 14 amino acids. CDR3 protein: CASSIQQGSYEQYF. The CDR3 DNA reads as TGCGCCAGCAGCATACAACAGGGCTCCTACGAGCAGTACTTC.

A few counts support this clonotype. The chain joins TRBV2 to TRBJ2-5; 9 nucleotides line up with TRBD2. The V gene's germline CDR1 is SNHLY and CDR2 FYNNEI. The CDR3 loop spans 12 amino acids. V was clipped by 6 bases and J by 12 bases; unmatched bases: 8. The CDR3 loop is CASSPSGTTEYF. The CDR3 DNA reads TGTGCCAGCAGCCCTAGCGGGACCACAGAGTACTTC.

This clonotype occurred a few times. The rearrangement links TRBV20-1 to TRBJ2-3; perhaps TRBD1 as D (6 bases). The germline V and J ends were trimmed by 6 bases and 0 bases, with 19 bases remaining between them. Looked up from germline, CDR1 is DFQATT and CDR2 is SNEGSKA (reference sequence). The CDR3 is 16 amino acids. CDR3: CSARRWGQPSTDTQYF. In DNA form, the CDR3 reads TGCAGTGCCAGACGGTGGGGACAACCGAGCACAGATACGCAGTATTTT.

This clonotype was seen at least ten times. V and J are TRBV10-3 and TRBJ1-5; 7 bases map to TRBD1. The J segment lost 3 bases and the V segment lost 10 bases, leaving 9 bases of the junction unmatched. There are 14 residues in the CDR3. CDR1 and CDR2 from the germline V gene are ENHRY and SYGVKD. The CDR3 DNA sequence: TGTGCCACCGCCCCTACAGGGGACAATCAGCCCCAGCATTTT. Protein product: CATAPTGDNQPQHF.

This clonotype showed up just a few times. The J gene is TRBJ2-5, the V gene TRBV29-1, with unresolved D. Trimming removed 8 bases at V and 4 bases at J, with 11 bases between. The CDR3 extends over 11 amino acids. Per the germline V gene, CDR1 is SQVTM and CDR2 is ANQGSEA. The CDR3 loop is CSLNLGETQYF. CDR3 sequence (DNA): TGCAGCCTTAACCTGGGAGAGACCCAGTACTTC.

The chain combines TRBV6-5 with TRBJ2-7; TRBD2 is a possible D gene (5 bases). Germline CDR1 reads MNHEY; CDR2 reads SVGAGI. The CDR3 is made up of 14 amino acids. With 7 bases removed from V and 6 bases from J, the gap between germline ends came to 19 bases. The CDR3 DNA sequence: TGTGCCAGCACCCTGGCGGGCAGGTACACCGAGCAGTACTTC. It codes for CASTLAGRYTEQYF.

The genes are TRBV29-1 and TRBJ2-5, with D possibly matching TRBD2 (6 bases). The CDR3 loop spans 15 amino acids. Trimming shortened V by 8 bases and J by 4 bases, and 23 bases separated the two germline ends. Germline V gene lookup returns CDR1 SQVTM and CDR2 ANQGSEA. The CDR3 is CSLTGASGYGETQYF. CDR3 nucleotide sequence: TGCAGCCTGACCGGGGCCAGCGGGTATGGAGAGACCCAGTACTTC. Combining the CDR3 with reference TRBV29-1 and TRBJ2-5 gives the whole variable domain SAVISQKPSRDICQRGTSLTIQCQVDSQVTMMFWYRQQPGQSLTLIATANQGSEATYESGFVIDKFPISRPNLTFSTLTVSNMSPEDSSIYLCSLTGASGYGETQYFGPGTRLLVL.

CDR3 in DNA: TGTGCCAGCAGCTTAACGTCGGACGGTGGCTACACCTTC. This encodes CASSLTSDGGYTF. The chain recombines TRBV7-3 with TRBJ1-2; D is unclear. The V end lost 0 bases, the J end lost 7 bases, and 9 bases lay between the germline ends. Germline V lookup: CDR1 SGHTA, CDR2 FQGTGA. The CDR3 totals 13 residues.

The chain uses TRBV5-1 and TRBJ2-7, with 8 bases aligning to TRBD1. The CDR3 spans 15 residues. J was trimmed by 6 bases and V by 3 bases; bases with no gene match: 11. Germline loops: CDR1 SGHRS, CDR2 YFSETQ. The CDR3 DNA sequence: TGCGCCAGCAGCTCATCCGGGACAGGATCGGCCGAGCAGTACTTC. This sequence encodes CASSSSGTGSAEQYF.